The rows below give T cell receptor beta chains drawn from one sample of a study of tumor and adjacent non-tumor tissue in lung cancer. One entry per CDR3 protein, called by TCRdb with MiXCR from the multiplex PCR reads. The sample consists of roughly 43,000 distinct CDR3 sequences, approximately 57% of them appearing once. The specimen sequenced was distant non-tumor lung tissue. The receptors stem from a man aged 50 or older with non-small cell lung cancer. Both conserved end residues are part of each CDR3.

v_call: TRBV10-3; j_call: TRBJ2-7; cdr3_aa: CAISESLGLGSIYEQYF
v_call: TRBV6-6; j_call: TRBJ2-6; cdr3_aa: CAIRQGDSGANVLTF
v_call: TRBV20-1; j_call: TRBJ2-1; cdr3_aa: CSAASVGGDNEQLF
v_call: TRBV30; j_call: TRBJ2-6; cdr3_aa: CAWSRAGVVNVLTF
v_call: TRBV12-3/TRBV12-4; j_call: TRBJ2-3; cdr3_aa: CASSLGGHASTDTQYF
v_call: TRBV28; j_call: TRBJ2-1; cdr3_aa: CACSMAEYNEQFF
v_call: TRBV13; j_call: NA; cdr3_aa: CASSRLLIDTQHF
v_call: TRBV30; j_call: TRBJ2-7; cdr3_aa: CAWSVPGASGEQYF
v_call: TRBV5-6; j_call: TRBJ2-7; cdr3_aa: CASNLSYEQYF
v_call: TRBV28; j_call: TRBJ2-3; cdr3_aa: CASSPISGGPTDTQYF
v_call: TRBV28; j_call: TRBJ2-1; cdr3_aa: CASSPPGTLSYNEQLF
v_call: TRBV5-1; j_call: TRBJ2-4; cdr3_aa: CASSPDRAGGIQYF
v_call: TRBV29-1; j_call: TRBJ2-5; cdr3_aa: CSVVLVRVKAQYF
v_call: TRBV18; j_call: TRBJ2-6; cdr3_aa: CASSPPLSGANVLTF
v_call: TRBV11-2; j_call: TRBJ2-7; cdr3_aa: CASSLVEGQTDEQYF
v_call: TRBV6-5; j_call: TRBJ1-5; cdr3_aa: CASSSLGKDQPQHF
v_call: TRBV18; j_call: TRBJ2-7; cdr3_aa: CASSPALGGGNEQYF
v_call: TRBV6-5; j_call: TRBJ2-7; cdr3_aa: CASSYAVGSGYEEYF
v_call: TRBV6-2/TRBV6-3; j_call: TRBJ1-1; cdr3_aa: CASRTGGTEAFF
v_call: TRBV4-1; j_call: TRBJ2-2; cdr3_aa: CVSNRGGSGGGELFF
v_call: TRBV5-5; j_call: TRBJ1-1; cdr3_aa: CASSLDQNTKAFF
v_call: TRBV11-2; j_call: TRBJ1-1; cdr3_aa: CASSQAVDTEAFF
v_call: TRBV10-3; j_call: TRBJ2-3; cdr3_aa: CAISEPRDTQYF
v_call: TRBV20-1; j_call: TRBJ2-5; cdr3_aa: CSDTAGSQETQYF
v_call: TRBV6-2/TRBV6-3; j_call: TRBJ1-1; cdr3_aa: CASSYSNFRTGSTEAFF
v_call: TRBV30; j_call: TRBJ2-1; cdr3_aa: CAWSVGEPIGNEQFF
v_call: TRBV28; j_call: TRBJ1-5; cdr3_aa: CASSLPRWANQPQHF
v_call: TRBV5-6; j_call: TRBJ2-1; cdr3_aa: CASSLGQVNAYNEQFF
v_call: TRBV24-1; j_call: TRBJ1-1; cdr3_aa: CATSDSTGGYTEAFF
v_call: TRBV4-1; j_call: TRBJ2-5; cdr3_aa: CASGQEGVRYF
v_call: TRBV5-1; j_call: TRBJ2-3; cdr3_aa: CASSLKREHADTQYF
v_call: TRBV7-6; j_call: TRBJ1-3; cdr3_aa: CASSLHTGNSGNTIYF
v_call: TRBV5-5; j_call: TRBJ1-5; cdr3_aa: CASSLAVTGGFDQPQHF
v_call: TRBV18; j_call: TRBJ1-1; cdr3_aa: CASSLTGQVNTEALF
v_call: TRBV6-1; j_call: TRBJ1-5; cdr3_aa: CASSDPKDRGESGQPQHF
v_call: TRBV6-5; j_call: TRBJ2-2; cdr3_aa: CASSRRSNTGELFF
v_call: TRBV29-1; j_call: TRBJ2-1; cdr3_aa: CSAEGSGSSVEQFF
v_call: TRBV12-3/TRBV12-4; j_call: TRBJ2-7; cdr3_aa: CASTVGQEYEQYF
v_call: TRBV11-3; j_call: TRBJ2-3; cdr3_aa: CVSSLGRASDTQYF
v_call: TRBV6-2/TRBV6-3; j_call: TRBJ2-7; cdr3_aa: CVSRQGYSYEQYF
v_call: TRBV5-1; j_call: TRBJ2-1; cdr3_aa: CASSFQGSTYNEQFF
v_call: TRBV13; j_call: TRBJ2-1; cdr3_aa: CASSYDRVNEQFF
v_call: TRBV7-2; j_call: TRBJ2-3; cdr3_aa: CASSPRGAGGEDTQYF
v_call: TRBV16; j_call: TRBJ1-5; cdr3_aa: CASSKEENQPQHF
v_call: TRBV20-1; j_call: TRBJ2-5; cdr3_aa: CSAPAAGTETQYF
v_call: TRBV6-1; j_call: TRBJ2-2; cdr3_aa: CASSGTGQTGWAGELFF